The rows below give T cell receptor beta chains drawn from one sample of a study of shared clonotypes between healthy human individuals. The assay was immunoSEQ multiplex PCR, and TCRdb's table has in-frame clones only and misses some. Here the sample spans roughly 2.1 million clones, about 92% being singletons. Sequenced sample: naive CD8+ T cells from PBMCs. The origin of the receptors is a man aged 18 to 35 in good health. Some clones in this sample may be carry-over from other donors' samples. The CDR3 runs from the conserved cysteine through the conserved F or W. Each record gives: J gene, V gene, clone size, D gene, CDR3 protein, CDR3 DNA. D genes are given only for firm matches. Expanded clones are given a class, and other clones once, few, many or no size at all.

J: TRBJ2-7; V: TRBV7-9; size: NA; D: TRBD2; CDR3: CASTSSSGSLGPSYEQYF; DNA: TGTGCCAGCACCTCGAGTAGCGGGAGTTTGGGACCTTCCTACGAGCAGTACTTC
J: TRBJ1-2; V: TRBV7-9; size: NA; D: NA; CDR3: CASIMGRTQEADRGGYTF; DNA: TGTGCCAGCATCATGGGGAGAACACAGGAGGCAGATAGAGGTGGCTACACCTTC
J: TRBJ2-5; V: TRBV11-3; size: NA; D: NA; CDR3: CASSLSGWAQETQYF; DNA: TGTGCCAGCAGCTTATCAGGGTGGGCCCAAGAGACCCAGTACTTC
J: TRBJ1-3; V: TRBV7-9; size: NA; D: TRBD1; CDR3: CASSPGTGGSGNTIYF; DNA: TGTGCCAGCAGCCCCGGGACAGGGGGCTCTGGAAACACCATATATTTT
J: TRBJ1-1; V: TRBV9; size: NA; D: NA; CDR3: CASSSGNTEAFF; DNA: TGTGCCAGCAGCTCTGGCAACACTGAAGCTTTCTTT
J: TRBJ2-1; V: TRBV6-5; size: NA; D: NA; CDR3: CASSFGTFNNEQFF; DNA: TGTGCCAGCAGTTTCGGGACTTTTAACAATGAGCAGTTCTTC
J: TRBJ2-7; V: TRBV25-1; size: NA; D: TRBD1; CDR3: CASSATGLPPYEQYF; DNA: TGTGCCAGCAGTGCGACAGGGCTCCCTCCCTACGAGCAGTACTTC
J: TRBJ2-1; V: TRBV6-5; size: NA; D: NA; CDR3: CASSSDSINEQFF; DNA: TGTGCCAGCAGTTCCGACTCGATCAATGAGCAGTTCTTC
J: TRBJ1-5; V: TRBV4-1; size: NA; D: NA; CDR3: CASSRVQGQPQHF; DNA: TGCGCCAGCAGCCGAGTGCAGGGTCAGCCCCAGCATTTT
J: TRBJ2-1; V: TRBV7-9; size: NA; D: NA; CDR3: CASSEIHEQFF; DNA: TGTGCCAGCAGCGAAATACATGAGCAGTTCTTC
J: TRBJ2-1; V: TRBV5-6; size: NA; D: NA; CDR3: CASSSRGRVGEQFF; DNA: TGTGCCAGCAGCTCACGAGGCAGGGTAGGGGAGCAGTTCTTC
J: TRBJ2-7; V: TRBV5-1; size: NA; D: NA; CDR3: CASSATGKAYEQYF; DNA: TGCGCCAGCAGCGCGACAGGAAAAGCCTACGAGCAGTACTTC
J: TRBJ2-7; V: TRBV7-9; size: NA; D: NA; CDR3: CASSSDRPEQYF; DNA: TGTGCCAGCAGCTCTGACAGACCCGAGCAGTACTTC
J: TRBJ2-7; V: TRBV7-2; size: NA; D: NA; CDR3: CASSLTRSYEQYF; DNA: TGTGCCAGCAGCTTAACCAGGAGCTACGAGCAGTACTTC
J: TRBJ2-1; V: TRBV7-2; size: NA; D: NA; CDR3: CASSLPSGRSSYNEQFF; DNA: TGTGCCAGCAGCCTACCTTCGGGCAGGAGCTCCTACAATGAGCAGTTCTTC
J: TRBJ1-2; V: TRBV27; size: few; D: TRBD1; CDR3: CASTSDRGDGYTF; DNA: TGTGCCAGCACCTCCGACAGGGGGGACGGCTACACCTTC
J: TRBJ2-4; V: TRBV27; size: NA; D: TRBD1; CDR3: CASRSRGPLAKNIQYF; DNA: TGTGCCAGCAGGAGCAGGGGGCCCTTGGCCAAAAACATTCAGTACTTC
J: TRBJ1-1; V: TRBV28; size: few; D: NA; CDR3: CASSSRQTNTEAFF; DNA: TGTGCCAGCAGCTCGAGACAGACGAACACTGAAGCTTTCTTT
J: TRBJ2-2; V: TRBV29-1; size: NA; D: NA; CDR3: CSVEATYGELFF; DNA: TGCAGCGTTGAAGCTACTTACGGGGAGCTGTTTTTT
J: TRBJ1-3; V: TRBV28; size: NA; D: NA; CDR3: CASSLPTETSGNTIYF; DNA: TGTGCCAGCAGTTTACCGACGGAGACCTCTGGAAACACCATATATTTT
J: TRBJ2-7; V: TRBV4-2; size: NA; D: TRBD1; CDR3: CASSHSTGVDEQYF; DNA: TGTGCCAGCAGCCATTCGACAGGGGTCGACGAGCAGTACTTC
J: TRBJ2-5; V: TRBV28; size: NA; D: NA; CDR3: CASSGETHRVRETQYF; DNA: TGTGCCAGCAGTGGCGAGACCCACAGGGTAAGAGAGACCCAGTACTTC